This passage covers 10 T cell receptor beta chains from one sample sequenced in a study of T-cell memory formation after mild COVID-19 (dated by TCRdb to the early 2020s). The library was generated by 5' RACE. Sequencing took place on an Illumina NovaSeq 6000. TCRdb reprocessing: public reads trimmed at Q25 with fastp, clones called with MiXCR, in-frame beta chains kept. A single entry per CDR3 protein holds the most common genes and DNA from its merged rows. The table for this sample lists 580,000 or so distinct CDR3 sequences; roughly 17% of them were counted only once. The ten largest clones take up just over 8% of the sample. Sequenced input: PBMCs or a T cell subset sorted from them (not recorded which). The receptor source for this set is an adult woman who had mild COVID-19 (a few samples of this study predate the infection). The sample titles of this study are shuffled in the database, so cell type and time point are left out; the donor was told from shared clones.

V gene TRBV7-9 combines with J gene TRBJ2-7, with a possible D match to TRBD1 (5 bases). This CDR3 is 16 amino acids long. Germline V gene lookup returns CDR1 SEHNR and CDR2 FQNEAQ (reference sequence). V was clipped by 7 bases and J by 1 base, with 20 bases between them. The CDR3 DNA reads as TGTGCCAGCACCATATCTCAGAGTAGGGGATCCTACGAGCAGTACTTC. Encoded protein: CASTISQSRGSYEQYF.

This clonotype was counted a few times. The genes are TRBV25-1 and TRBJ2-3; 8 bases are a match to TRBD2. Germline V CDR1 and CDR2: MGHDK, SYGVNS. The CDR3 is made up of 15 amino acids. V gave up 2 bases and J gave up 4 bases; unmatched junction bases: 5. CDR3 nucleotides: TGTGCCAGCAGTGAACAAGGGACTAGTTCAGATACGCAGTATTTT. It is translated as CASSEQGTSSDTQYF.

This clonotype occurred a few times. The V gene is TRBV7-3, the J gene TRBJ2-1; no clear D. With 5 bases removed from V and 4 bases from J, the gap between germline ends came to 12 bases. CDR1 SGHTA and CDR2 FQGTGA come from the germline V gene. This CDR3 region has 14 residues. The CDR3 here is CASSPSGPYNEQFF. The CDR3, as DNA: TGTGCCAGCAGCCCGAGTGGGCCTTACAATGAGCAGTTCTTC.

This clonotype was picked up a small number of times. This chain's CDR3 is CASSPGWGDRETQYF. CDR3 sequence (DNA): TGTGCCAGCAGCCCGGGGTGGGGGGATCGAGAGACCCAGTACTTC. The J gene is TRBJ2-5, the V gene TRBV5-4, with D possibly being TRBD2 (6 bases). Looked up from germline, CDR1 is SGHNT and CDR2 is YYREEE (reference sequence). V was cut by 4 bases and J by 4 bases, with 17 bases left in between. This CDR3 is built from 15 residues.

This chain joins TRBV21-1 and TRBJ1-1. TRBV21-1 is marked as a pseudogene. This CDR3 region has 16 residues. Here the CDR3 reads CASSKIAKVTNTEAFF. In DNA form, the CDR3 reads TGTGCCAGCAGCAAAATTGCGAAGGTAACTAACACTGAAGCTTTCTTT.

V is TRBV24-1 and J is TRBJ1-1; D not resolved. The ends were cut back, 5 bases at V and 4 bases at J, with 10 bases in the middle. Germline-derived CDR1 and CDR2 are KGHDR and SFDVKD. This CDR3 has 13 residues. The CDR3 DNA follows: TGTGCCACCAGTGCGGGTTGGGGCACTGAAGCTTTCTTT. This codes for CATSAGWGTEAFF.

This clonotype was seen a few times. J is TRBJ2-7 and V is TRBV12-3 or TRBV12-4, with a possible D match to TRBD2 (6 bases). V lost 8 bases and J 3 bases, leaving 29 bases between the germline ends. This CDR3 comprises 18 residues. The CDR3 here is CASSYPPAQRARVYEQYF. The CDR3 DNA follows: TGTGCCAGCTCGTACCCCCCTGCCCAGCGGGCGCGGGTCTACGAGCAGTACTTC.

The chain uses TRBV5-1 and TRBJ1-6, with D possibly matching TRBD1 (5 bases). Germline CDR1 reads SGHRS; CDR2 reads YFSETQ. The CDR3 extends over 15 amino acids. Trimming took 2 bases from V and 8 from J, leaving 14 bases between them. In DNA form, the CDR3 reads TGCGCCAGCAGCTTCAGCGGGGACCGAGATTCACCCCTCCACTTT. Its protein product is CASSFSGDRDSPLHF.

This clonotype was recorded a few times. The V and J genes are TRBV24-1 and TRBJ1-1, with D possibly matching TRBD1 (6 bases). CDR3 size: 15 residues. CDR1 and CDR2 (germline): KGHDR, SFDVKD. V lost 2 bases and J 3 bases, leaving 12 bases between the germline ends. This chain's CDR3 is CATSDSGVGDTEAFF. DNA for the CDR3: TGTGCCACCAGTGATTCAGGGGTAGGTGACACTGAAGCTTTCTTT.

This clonotype was recorded many times. The V call is TRBV7-2, the J call TRBJ2-1; 8 nucleotides line up with TRBD2. The CDR3 is made up of 14 amino acids. V dropped 1 base and J dropped 13; count of bases not matched to a gene: 9. CDR1 is SGHTA, CDR2 FQGNSA, per germline. CDR3 amino acids: CASSLEGAGALQFF. CDR3 DNA: TGTGCCAGCAGCTTAGAGGGAGCGGGAGCGCTTCAGTTCTTC. The variable domain in full, completed from reference TRBV7-2 and TRBJ2-1, reads GAGVSQSPSNKVTEKGKDVELRCDPISGHTALYWYRQSLGQGLEFLIYFQGNSAPDKSGLPSDRFSAERTGGSVSTLTIQRTQQEDSAVYLCASSLEGAGALQFFGPGTRLTVL.